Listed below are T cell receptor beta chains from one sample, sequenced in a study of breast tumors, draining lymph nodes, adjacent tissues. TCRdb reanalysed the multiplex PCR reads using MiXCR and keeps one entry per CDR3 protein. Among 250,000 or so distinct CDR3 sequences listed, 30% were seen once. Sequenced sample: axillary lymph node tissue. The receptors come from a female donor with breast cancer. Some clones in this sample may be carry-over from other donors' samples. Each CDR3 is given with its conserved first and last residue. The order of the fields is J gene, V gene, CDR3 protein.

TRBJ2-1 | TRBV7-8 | CASSFERVANEQFF
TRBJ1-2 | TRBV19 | CASSTGPGTGTYYGYTF
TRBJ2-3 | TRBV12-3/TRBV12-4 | CASSIPGQGTDTQYF
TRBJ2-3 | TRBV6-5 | CASRLAGGPWGDTQYF
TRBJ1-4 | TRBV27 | CASSSQGAGEEKLFF
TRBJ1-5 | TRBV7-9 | CASSLVGGRVGNQPQHF
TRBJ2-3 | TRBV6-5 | CASSSGTSGSVGTDTQYF
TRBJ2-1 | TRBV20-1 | CSAREAGVGNEQFF
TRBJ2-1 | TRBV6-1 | CASLRTSGAYHEQFF
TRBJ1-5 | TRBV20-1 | CSASGARQPQHF
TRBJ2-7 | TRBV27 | CASRPPSVQGYEQYF
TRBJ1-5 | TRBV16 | CASSLRDRPEGPQHF
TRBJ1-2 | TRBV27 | CASSLSGERGYGYTF
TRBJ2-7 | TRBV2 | CASSAPQYEQHF
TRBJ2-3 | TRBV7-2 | CASSLARGLNTQYF
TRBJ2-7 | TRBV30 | CAWSTGGAGGYEQYF
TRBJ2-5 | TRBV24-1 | CATSDPGSFQETQYF
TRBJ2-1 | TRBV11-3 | CASSHRTSGSNEQFF
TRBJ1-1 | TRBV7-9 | CASSLGSAGLNTEAFF
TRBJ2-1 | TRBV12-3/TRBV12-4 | CASSYRTSTYNEQFF
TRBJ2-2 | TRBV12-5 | CASGLSNKTGTDLPTGELFF
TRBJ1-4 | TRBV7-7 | CASSFPLEGGKDEKLFF
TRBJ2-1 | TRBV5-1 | CASSPGTEAYNEQFF
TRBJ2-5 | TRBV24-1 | CATSDLRGQEETQYF
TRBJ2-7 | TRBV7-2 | CASSLAGTSGMIYEQYF
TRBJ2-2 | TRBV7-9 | CASSYLTGELFF
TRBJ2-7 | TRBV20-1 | CSARPGRVTTPAYEQYF
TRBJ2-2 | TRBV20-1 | CSAKRELFF
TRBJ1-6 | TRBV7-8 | CASSPRSDPNSPLHF
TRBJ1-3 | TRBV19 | CASRTRRDSGNTIYF
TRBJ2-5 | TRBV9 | CASSVGVAGEGETQYF
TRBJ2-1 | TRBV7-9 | CASSLKPGWYNEQFF
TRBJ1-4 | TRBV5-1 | CASSLSGTNEKLFF
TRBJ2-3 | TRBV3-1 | CASSQAGGPADTQYF
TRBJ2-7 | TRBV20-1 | CSAKHRVQFYERYF
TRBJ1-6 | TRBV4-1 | CASSPWGPGNSPLHF
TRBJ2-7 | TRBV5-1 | CASSTGQGARYEQYF
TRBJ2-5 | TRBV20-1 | CSASWGGRREHDEETQYF
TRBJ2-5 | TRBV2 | CASSGTSGRSGMGETQYF
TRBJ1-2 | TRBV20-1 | CSASSANYGYTF
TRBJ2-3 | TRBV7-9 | CASSLEGGDTRYF
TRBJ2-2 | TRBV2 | CAQSSGLAGSGGELFF
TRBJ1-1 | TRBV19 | CASSTKTGMNTEAFF
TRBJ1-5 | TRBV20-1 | CSAKGADGNQPQHF
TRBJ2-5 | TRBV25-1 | CASSSTGTSRETQYF
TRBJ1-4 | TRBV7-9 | CASSSRGLGEKLFF